This is a list of T cell receptor beta chains from one sample in a study of blood T cells in healthy people across ages. TCRdb independently ran MiXCR on the 5' RACE reads; one entry per CDR3 protein. Here the sample spans about a million distinct CDR3 sequences, just over 50% being singletons. The sequencing sample was made of blood. These receptor sequences come from a woman aged 55 to 70 in good health. Each CDR3 is given with its conserved first and last residue. A D gene is named only where the DNA matches it firmly. The size of a clone is reported for some rows only, either as once, few or many, or as a class for expanded clones.

>TRBD2|TRBV27|few|TRBJ2-7
CASSFGAGQGSYEQYF
TGTGCCAGCAGTTTCGGAGCGGGGCAGGGATCTTACGAGCAGTACTTC
>TRBD1|TRBV4-3|many|TRBJ1-2
CASSQNPTGVNYGYTF
TGCGCCAGCAGCCAAAACCCGACAGGGGTTAACTATGGCTACACCTTC
>.|TRBV15|few|TRBJ1-6
CATSDQYSYNSPLHF
TGTGCCACCAGCGACCAATACTCCTATAATTCACCCCTCCACTTT
>.|TRBV5-1|.|TRBJ2-3
CASSLEVIDTQYF
TGCGCCAGCAGCTTGGAAGTAATAGATACGCAGTATTTT
>.|TRBV13|.|TRBJ2-3
CASSKDPGGFSTDTQYF
TGTGCCAGCAGCAAAGATCCCGGAGGGTTTAGCACAGATACGCAGTATTTT
>TRBD2|TRBV20-1|few|TRBJ2-7
CSARDLASGYYEQYF
TGCAGTGCTAGAGATTTGGCTAGCGGATACTACGAGCAGTACTTC
>.|TRBV29-1|.|TRBJ1-1
CSVTDGQNTEAFF
TGCAGCGTTACGGATGGACAGAACACTGAAGCTTTCTTT
>TRBD2|TRBV7-2|.|TRBJ2-5
CASSFGLAGEGETQYF
TGTGCCAGCAGCTTCGGACTAGCGGGAGAGGGGGAGACCCAGTACTTC
>TRBD2|TRBV27|many|TRBJ2-7
CASSLLAGASSYEQYF
TGTGCCAGCAGTTTATTAGCGGGTGCTAGCTCCTACGAGCAGTACTTC
>.|TRBV10-3|few|TRBJ2-6
CAIRTDSGANVLTF
TGTGCCATCAGGACAGACTCTGGGGCCAACGTCCTGACTTTC
>.|TRBV4-3|.|TRBJ2-1
CASSQVARTSRRYNEQFF
TGCGCCAGCAGCCAAGTCGCCCGTACTAGCCGACGCTACAATGAGCAGTTCTTC
>.|TRBV7-9|.|TRBJ2-1
CASPPVAPWIYNEQFF
TGTGCCAGCCCACCGGTGGCCCCCTGGATTTACAATGAGCAGTTCTTC
>TRBD2|TRBV27|.|TRBJ2-7
CASRTTGLGGEQYF
TGTGCCAGCAGGACGACGGGACTAGGGGGCGAGCAGTACTTC
>.|TRBV6-1|few|TRBJ2-7
CASSERQGYEQYF
TGTGCCAGCAGTGAAAGGCAGGGTTACGAGCAGTACTTC
>TRBD2|TRBV20-1|.|TRBJ2-1
CSAPGTSGRSSYNEQFF
TGCAGTGCGCCCGGGACTAGCGGAAGAAGCTCCTACAATGAGCAGTTCTTC
>.|TRBV5-1|.|TRBJ2-4
CASSLAPTGKAKNIQYF
TGCGCCAGCAGCTTGGCGCCGACGGGAAAAGCCAAAAACATTCAGTACTTC
>TRBD1|TRBV20-1|.|TRBJ1-5
CSARSGQGGNQPQHF
TGCAGTGCTAGATCAGGACAGGGCGGGAATCAGCCCCAGCATTTT
>.|TRBV5-1|few|TRBJ2-5
CATRGGVEETQYF
TGCGCCACCAGAGGTGGGGTCGAAGAGACCCAGTACTTC
>.|TRBV6-5|.|TRBJ2-7
CASIGGVAYEQYF
TGTGCCAGCATTGGCGGGGTCGCCTACGAGCAGTACTTC
>.|TRBV5-1|few|TRBJ2-1
CASSLGYRDEQFF
TGCGCCAGCAGCTTGGGTTATAGAGATGAGCAGTTCTTC
>.|TRBV18|few|TRBJ2-3
CASSPLGADTQYF
TGTGCCAGCTCACCCTTGGGGGCAGATACGCAGTATTTT
>.|TRBV16|.|TRBJ2-7
CASSLEVGALEQYF
TGTGCCAGCAGCCTAGAGGTTGGGGCTCTCGAGCAGTACTTC
>.|TRBV12-3/TRBV12-4|.|TRBJ2-4
CASSKAERAKNIQYF
TGTGCCAGCAGTAAAGCGGAAAGAGCCAAAAACATTCAGTACTTC
>.|TRBV28|.|TRBJ2-7
CASSLDWIPYF
TGTGCCAGCAGCCTTGACTGGATTCCGTACTTC
>TRBD1|TRBV6-1|.|TRBJ1-2
CASDPFGTGQPYGYTF
TGTGCCAGCGATCCATTCGGGACAGGTCAGCCTTATGGCTACACCTTC
>.|TRBV25-1|.|TRBJ2-5
CASSEHGTAQETQYF
TGTGCCAGCAGTGAACATGGAACAGCACAAGAGACCCAGTACTTC
>TRBD1|TRBV29-1|.|TRBJ2-3
CSAERTGFFTDTQYF
TGCAGCGCTGAAAGGACAGGGTTTTTCACAGATACGCAGTATTTT
>.|TRBV5-1|many|TRBJ2-7
CASSLAGTEEQYF
TGCGCCAGCAGCTTGGCGGGCACCGAGGAGCAGTACTTC
>.|TRBV12-3/TRBV12-4|.|TRBJ2-1
CASSFPGRADEQFF
TGTGCCAGCAGTTTTCCGGGACGGGCGGATGAGCAGTTCTTC
>.|TRBV21-1|.|TRBJ2-7
CASSKGLRPTYEQYF
TGTGCCAGCAGCAAAGGGCTCAGACCAACCTACGAGCAGTACTTC
>.|TRBV20-1|many|TRBJ2-7
CSARGGGISYEQYF
TGCAGTGCTAGAGGGGGCGGGATCAGCTACGAGCAGTACTTC
>TRBD1|TRBV20-1|.|TRBJ2-7
CSAGSTGGVGEQYF
TGCAGTGCGGGATCAACAGGGGGCGTAGGCGAGCAGTACTTC
>.|TRBV6-2/TRBV6-3|.|TRBJ2-5
CASSAQGYQETQYF
TGTGCCAGCAGTGCACAAGGGTACCAAGAGACCCAGTACTTC
>.|TRBV7-2|.|TRBJ2-7
CASSLDSSGYGQYF
TGTGCCAGCAGCTTAGACTCCTCGGGCTACGGGCAGTACTTC
>.|TRBV27|few|TRBJ2-1
CASKRGTTNNEQFF
TGTGCCAGCAAGAGGGGGACTACCAACAATGAGCAGTTCTTC
>TRBD2|TRBV7-2|few|TRBJ2-5
CASSLVPAGAVQETQYF
TGTGCCAGCAGCTTGGTCCCAGCGGGAGCGGTCCAAGAGACCCAGTACTTC
>TRBD2|TRBV4-1|few|TRBJ2-7
CASSQLAAQFYEQYF
TGCGCCAGCAGCCAACTAGCGGCCCAGTTCTACGAGCAGTACTTC
>TRBD2|TRBV11-2|.|TRBJ2-5
CASNGGASGRVYQETQYF
TGTGCCAGCAACGGGGGGGCTAGCGGGAGGGTGTACCAAGAGACCCAGTACTTC
>TRBD2|TRBV20-1|few|TRBJ2-1
CSGLAGGPETEQFF
TGCAGTGGCCTAGCGGGAGGGCCAGAGACGGAGCAGTTCTTC
>.|TRBV6-1|.|TRBJ2-7
CASSDGVRVRIYEQYF
TGTGCCAGCAGTGACGGGGTCCGGGTAAGGATCTACGAGCAGTACTTC
>TRBD1|TRBV10-3|few|TRBJ1-5
CAIRDDRANQPQHF
TGTGCCATCAGGGATGACAGGGCCAATCAGCCCCAGCATTTT
>TRBD1|TRBV27|.|TRBJ1-6
CASSKTDRANSPLHF
TGTGCCAGCAGTAAGACTGACAGGGCGAATTCACCCCTCCACTTT
>.|TRBV4-2|.|TRBJ2-5
CASSQGRRTTCQETQYF
TGTGCCAGCAGCCAGGGGAGGCGTACGACGTGCCAAGAGACCCAGTACTTC
>.|TRBV27|.|TRBJ2-7
CAVQDSFYEQYF
TGTGCCGTTCAGGACTCTTTCTACGAGCAGTACTTC
>.|TRBV3-1|.|TRBJ2-7
CASSLTGGTLYGQYF
TGTGCCAGCAGCCTAACTGGAGGAACTCTTTACGGGCAGTACTTC
>TRBD2|TRBV27|.|TRBJ2-2
CASSPIAGGPITGELFF
TGTGCCAGCAGTCCGATAGCGGGAGGGCCCATAACCGGGGAGCTGTTTTTT
>.|TRBV6-6|.|TRBJ1-5
CASSHSVLQGPQPQHF
TGTGCCAGCAGCCATAGCGTGCTACAGGGTCCCCAGCCCCAGCATTTT
>.|TRBV7-3|.|TRBJ2-3
CASSPLGPEAGTQYF
TGTGCCAGCAGCCCACTAGGGCCTGAGGCGGGTACGCAGTATTTT
>TRBD2|TRBV27|.|TRBJ2-7
CASSLSSGTRVYEQYF
TGTGCCAGCAGTTTATCTAGCGGGACCAGAGTGTACGAGCAGTACTTC
>.|TRBV12-3/TRBV12-4|.|TRBJ2-2
CASSLVGIGELFF
TGTGCCAGCAGTTTAGTTGGGATCGGGGAGCTGTTTTTT
>TRBD1|TRBV28|.|TRBJ2-1
CASSGTGRYNEQFF
TGTGCCAGCTCCGGGACAGGGCGTTACAATGAGCAGTTCTTC
>TRBD1|TRBV6-6|once|TRBJ2-7
CASRWDRYDEQYF
TGTGCCAGCCGCTGGGACAGGTACGACGAGCAGTACTTC
>.|TRBV28|few|TRBJ1-2
CASSLLLGGSIANYGYTF
TGTGCCAGCAGCTTATTACTTGGTGGGTCAATCGCTAACTATGGCTACACCTTC
>.|TRBV7-9|.|TRBJ1-2
CASSRGSQYGYTF
TGTGCCAGCAGCCGGGGCTCCCAGTATGGCTACACCTTC
>.|TRBV28|.|TRBJ2-6
CASSQAGQRYFERSGANVLTF
TGTGCCAGCAGTCAAGCCGGACAGAGGTACTTCGAACGCTCTGGGGCCAACGTCCTGACTTTC
>TRBD2|TRBV10-3|.|TRBJ2-7
CAISLGLATYEQYF
TGTGCCATCAGCCTGGGACTAGCGACCTACGAGCAGTACTTC